This TCR beta chain came from a study of T cell clonotyping in hematopoietic cell transplantation. Sample time point: recipient sample about 28 days before transplant, after cytoreduction. Method: immunoSEQ multiplex PCR; TCRdb's copy keeps in-frame clones and lacks some. Of thousands of clones listed, 70% to 90% were seen once; the top ten hold 3.6%. V was trimmed by 5 bases and J by 7 bases, leaving 9 bases between them. Germline V gene lookup returns CDR1 KGHSH and CDR2 LQKENI. The CDR3 consists of 12 residues. The V call is TRBV18, the J call TRBJ1-5; D might be TRBD1 (6 bases). The clonotype originates from a man under 40 with acute myeloid leukemia. Some clones in this sample may be carry-over from other donors' samples. Sequenced material: peripheral blood mononuclear cells, taken before stem cell transplant. CDR3: CASSFGQQPQHF. The CDR3 DNA follows: TGTGCCAGCTCATTTGGACAGCAGCCCCAGCATTTT.